Presented here are 13 T cell receptor beta chains from one specimen sequenced in a study of CD8 T cells in ankylosing spondylitis. Notes on the study in general: There was a TCR beta motif, made of several highly homologous variants, that appeared characteristic of ankylosing spondylitis blood.

TCRdb re-analysed the 5' RACE reads in MiXCR, keeping a single row per CDR3 protein. Among 450,000 to 550,000 distinct CDR3 sequences listed, under 5.5% were seen once. Antigens of these TCRs are unknown. Material: blood, either unsorted or a sorted T cell fraction (not recorded which). The receptors stem from a male donor with ankylosing spondylitis.

This clonotype was observed a handful of times. V is TRBV6-5 and J is TRBJ1-2, with D possibly matching TRBD1 (6 bases). Germline V lookup: CDR1 MNHEY, CDR2 SVGAGI. The V gene lost 1 base and the J gene lost 8 bases, with 17 bases spanning the gap. This CDR3 is built from 15 residues. CDR3 bases: TGTGCCAGCAGTTACTACCTGCGGGGGGCGAGGGGCTACACCTTC. This gives the protein CASSYYLRGARGYTF.

The chain carries TRBV12-3 or TRBV12-4 and TRBJ2-6; D gene unclear. Between the trimmed V and J ends, which lost 7 bases and 1 base, there was a span of 11 bases. The CDR3 contains 15 residues. The CDR3 here is CASITRWSGANVLTF. The CDR3 DNA reads as TGTGCCAGCATCACCCGGTGGTCTGGGGCCAACGTCCTGACTTTC.

V usage is TRBV3-1 and J usage is TRBJ1-2; no reliable D call. This CDR3 spans 15 amino acids. Germline V CDR1 and CDR2: LGHDT, YNNKEL (reference sequence). Between the trimmed V and J ends, which lost 3 bases and 2 bases, there was a span of 13 bases. The CDR3 spells CASSHVPYGNYGYTF. CDR3 bases: TGTGCCAGCAGCCATGTCCCCTACGGGAACTATGGCTACACCTTC.

This clonotype was seen many times. This chain connects TRBV10-2 to TRBJ1-4, with 7 bases fitting TRBD1. Germline V gene sequence: CDR1 WSHSY, CDR2 SAAADI. Germline trimming cut 6 bases from V and 8 bases from J; bases unmatched to any gene: 9. The length of the CDR3 is 14 residues. The CDR3 here is CASSRTGRQEKLFF. CDR3 in DNA: TGCGCCAGCAGCCGGACAGGACGTCAGGAAAAACTGTTTTTT.

This clonotype occurred many times. This chain joins TRBV24-1 and TRBJ2-5; 9 bases agree with TRBD1. The trim removed 6 bases at V and 5 bases at J, leaving 12 bases unmatched. The V gene's germline CDR1 is KGHDR and CDR2 SFDVKD. The CDR3 is 16 amino acids. The CDR3, as DNA: TGTGCCACCAGTTCCCCCCTGGACAGGGGCAGGGAGACCCAGTACTTC. This encodes CATSSPLDRGRETQYF.

This clonotype was seen repeatedly, ten times or more. The chain carries TRBV7-2 and TRBJ1-2; D perhaps matches TRBD1 (5 bases). V was cut by 1 base and J by 4 bases, with 13 bases left in between. CDR3 size: 15 residues. Germline V gene sequence: CDR1 SGHTA, CDR2 FQGNSA. The CDR3: CASSLDDSAFYGYTF. CDR3 nucleotides: TGTGCCAGCAGCTTAGACGACAGCGCTTTCTATGGCTACACCTTC.

At least ten counts were recorded for this clonotype. The genes are TRBV20-1 and TRBJ1-2, with a possible D match to TRBD1 (5 bases). The ends were cut back, 1 base at V and 0 bases at J, with 9 bases in the middle. CDR3 length: 14 amino acids. Germline CDR1 DFQATT, CDR2 SNEGSKA (reference sequence). The CDR3 region is CSARGQGPNYGYTF. DNA for the CDR3: TGCAGTGCTAGAGGGCAGGGTCCTAACTATGGCTACACCTTC.

This clonotype showed up many times. The chain has TRBV24-1 and TRBJ2-3, with 10 bases lining up with TRBD2. The CDR3 is made up of 16 amino acids. CDR1 KGHDR and CDR2 SFDVKD come from the germline V gene. With V trimmed by 4 bases and J by 0 bases, 3 bases remained unmatched. The CDR3 DNA reads as TGTGCCACCAGTGAGCCGGGACTAGCGAGCACAGATACGCAGTATTTT. Translating gives CATSEPGLASTDTQYF.

This clonotype has at least ten counts. The chain couples TRBV27 to TRBJ2-1, with a possible D match to TRBD1 (5 bases). Germline values: CDR1 MNHEY, CDR2 SMNVEV (reference sequence). V was clipped by 4 bases and J by 10 bases, with 14 bases between them. The CDR3 runs 13 residues. Here the CDR3 DNA reads TGTGCCAGCAGTTCCTGGAGACAGAACGAGCAGTTCTTC. Protein sequence: CASSSWRQNEQFF.

This clonotype was observed at least ten times. This chain uses TRBV4-2 with TRBJ1-6; 10 bases line up with TRBD1. From germline, CDR1 is LGHNA and CDR2 YNFKEQ. This CDR3 has 14 amino acids. V lost 4 bases and J lost 10; bases outside the gene matches: 4. The CDR3 sequence is CASSRTGGESPLHF. The CDR3 DNA is TGTGCCAGCAGCCGGACAGGGGGAGAGTCACCCCTCCACTTT.

This clonotype was seen ten or more times. The genes are TRBV9 and TRBJ2-3; D perhaps matches TRBD1 (6 bases). The CDR3 is 15 amino acids. Trimming left V 1 base short and J 4 bases short, with 13 bases between. Germline CDR1 SGDLS, CDR2 YYNGEE. In nucleotides, the CDR3 is TGTGCCAGCAGCGTAAACAGGGAACGCGCAGATACGCAGTATTTT. The encoded protein is CASSVNRERADTQYF.

This clonotype appeared many times. This chain links TRBV29-1 with TRBJ1-5; 8 positions match TRBD1. The CDR3 contains 16 residues. The germline CDR1 and CDR2 sequences are SQVTM and ANQGSEA. The V segment lost 3 bases and the J segment 3 bases; nucleotides outside the gene matches: 10. The CDR3 sequence is CSVDVVQDRVNQPQHF. CDR3 DNA: TGCAGCGTTGACGTTGTACAGGACAGGGTCAATCAGCCCCAGCATTTT.

The table lists this clonotype with many counts. This chain connects TRBV12-3 or TRBV12-4 to TRBJ1-2; 7 positions match TRBD1. This CDR3 contains 14 residues. V lost 8 bases and J lost 2; bases outside the gene matches: 8. The CDR3 spells CASVTATGNYGYTF. The CDR3 DNA reads TGTGCCAGCGTCACGGCGACAGGGAACTATGGCTACACCTTC.